The rows below give T cell receptor beta chains drawn from one sample of a study of cytomegalovirus exposure and HLA in healthy donors. Some clones are missing from TCRdb's copy, which holds only in-frame ones; the method was immunoSEQ multiplex PCR. The table records about 160,000 clones, 80% of them present only once. The specimen was PBMCs. The source of these receptors is a man younger than 45 in good health and CMV-seronegative. Both conserved end residues are part of each CDR3. D genes are given only for firm matches. Some rows have no size entry. The others give once, few or many, or a class for an expanded clone.

v_call	j_call	d_call	clone_size	cdr3_aa	cdr3_nt
TRBV25-1	TRBJ2-3	TRBD2	.	CASNPAGVTDTQYF	TGTGCCAGCAATCCAGCGGGGGTCACAGATACGCAGTATTTT
TRBV28	TRBJ2-3	.	once	CATLISDTQYF	TGTGCCACCCTAATTTCAGATACGCAGTATTTT
TRBV7-3	TRBJ2-3	.	once	CASSLLAGPTDTQYF	TGTGCCAGCAGCCTATTAGCTGGCCCCACAGATACGCAGTATTTT
TRBV6-6	TRBJ1-5	.	.	CASNPGGGLQQPQHF	TGTGCCAGCAATCCCGGGGGGGGATTGCAACAGCCCCAGCATTTT
TRBV5-1	TRBJ2-7	TRBD1	.	CASSLEGQRDEQYF	TGCGCCAGCAGCTTGGAGGGACAGAGGGACGAGCAGTACTTC
TRBV29-1	TRBJ2-5	TRBD1	few	CSVETDRGKETQYF	TGCAGCGTAGAAACCGACAGGGGGAAAGAGACCCAGTACTTC
TRBV5-1	TRBJ2-5	TRBD1	.	CASSTGQGITETQYF	TGCGCCAGCAGCACCGGACAGGGGATTACAGAGACCCAGTACTTC
TRBV6-6	TRBJ2-7	TRBD1	.	CASSSRGTGGHEQYF	TGTGCCAGCAGTTCCCGGGGGACAGGGGGTCACGAGCAGTACTTC
TRBV27	TRBJ2-7	.	.	CASSLDTNYEQYF	TGTGCCAGCAGTTTGGACACTAACTACGAGCAGTACTTC
TRBV6-5	TRBJ1-1	TRBD1	.	CASSYNRGPHEAFF	TGTGCCAGCAGCTACAACAGGGGACCCCATGAAGCTTTCTTT
TRBV6-1	TRBJ2-3	.	.	CASTFGTNTDTQYF	TGTGCCAGCACATTTGGAACTAACACAGATACGCAGTATTTT